This T cell receptor beta chain was observed in a study of CD8 T cells in Susac syndrome. This CDR3 has 13 residues. Germline V gene lookup returns CDR1 MGHDK and CDR2 SYGVNS. J lost 3 bases, V lost 7 bases, and 4 bases had no gene match. The authors reverse transcribed about 0.5 to 1 ug RNA with random hexamers. Amplification of TCR beta CDR3 spanned 54 Vbeta and 13 Jbeta via immunoSEQ multiplex PCR. A single record per CDR3 protein comes from TCRdb applying MiXCR to the immunoSEQ multiplex PCR reads. Of 150,000 to 200,000 distinct CDR3 sequences in the sample, around 94% were seen once. Sequencing of TCR beta, carried out with a high-throughput approach, was applied to CD8+ and CD4+ T cells from the blood. TEMRA cells were FACS-enriched, unlike CD8+ and CD4+ T cells, which were negatively isolated.

Sequencing was done on a sample of CD4+ T cells from PBMCs. The TCR sequence derives from a human donor with multiple sclerosis. The chain uses TRBV25-1 and TRBJ1-1; 8 bases are shared with TRBD1. This chain's CDR3 is CASKDREDTEAFF. The CDR3, as DNA: TGTGCCAGCAAGGACAGGGAGGACACTGAAGCTTTCTTT.